This TCR beta chain comes out of a study of T cell repertoires in cytomegalovirus infection. TCRdb re-called the reads through MiXCR, storing one row per CDR3 protein. The sample has hundreds of thousands of distinct CDR3 sequences, 17% seen once; the top ten hold around 12%. The receptor was isolated from a human donor in good health (CMV status not recorded). Some clones in this sample may be carry-over from other donors' samples. Sequencing was performed on PBMCs.

The CDR3 reads CASSLVRTSPLYGYTF. CDR3 DNA sequence: TGTGCCAGCAGCTTAGTCCGGACTTCCCCTCTTTATGGCTACACCTTC. The chain combines TRBV7-9 with TRBJ1-2; D remains ambiguous. The CDR3 has 16 amino acids. The ends were cut back, 1 base at V and 5 bases at J, with 17 bases in the middle. Looked up from germline, CDR1 is SEHNR and CDR2 is FQNEAQ (reference sequence). Full variable domain (outside the CDR3, taken from reference TRBV7-9 and TRBJ1-2): DTGVSQNPRHKITKRGQNVTFRCDPISEHNRLYWYRQTLGQGPEFLTYFQNEAQLEKSRLLSDRFSAERPKGSFSTLEIQRTEQGDSAMYLCASSLVRTSPLYGYTFGSGTRLTVV.